The entry that follows covers one TCR beta chain sequence. Its target is unknown. Sequencing used immunoSEQ multiplex PCR; TCRdb keeps in-frame clones, though not all of them. The data contain 50,000 or so clones, roughly 83% of them singletons. This CDR3 has 17 residues. This sample was included in a study of early stage breast cancer tumors. Study-wide background: The ER+/PR+/HER2- tumors included roughly eight ductal and a handful of lobular carcinomas.

Findings and limits, study-wide: Comparing each tissue with blood distinguished tumor from normal in about 90% of the 16 patients. Compared with adjacent normal breast, tumors showed around 2.5-fold denser, more clonal T cells.

This TCR was sampled from a person aged 45 to 59 with breast cancer. The chain uses TRBV21-1 and TRBJ1-6; the table gives TRBD1 as D, unverified against the DNA. TRBV21-1 is a pseudogene segment. The sequencing sample was made of blood. CDR3 loop: CASSKVWDSSYNSPLHF. CDR3 bases: TGTGCCAGCAGCAAAGTCTGGGACAGCTCCTATAATTCACCCCTCCACTTT.